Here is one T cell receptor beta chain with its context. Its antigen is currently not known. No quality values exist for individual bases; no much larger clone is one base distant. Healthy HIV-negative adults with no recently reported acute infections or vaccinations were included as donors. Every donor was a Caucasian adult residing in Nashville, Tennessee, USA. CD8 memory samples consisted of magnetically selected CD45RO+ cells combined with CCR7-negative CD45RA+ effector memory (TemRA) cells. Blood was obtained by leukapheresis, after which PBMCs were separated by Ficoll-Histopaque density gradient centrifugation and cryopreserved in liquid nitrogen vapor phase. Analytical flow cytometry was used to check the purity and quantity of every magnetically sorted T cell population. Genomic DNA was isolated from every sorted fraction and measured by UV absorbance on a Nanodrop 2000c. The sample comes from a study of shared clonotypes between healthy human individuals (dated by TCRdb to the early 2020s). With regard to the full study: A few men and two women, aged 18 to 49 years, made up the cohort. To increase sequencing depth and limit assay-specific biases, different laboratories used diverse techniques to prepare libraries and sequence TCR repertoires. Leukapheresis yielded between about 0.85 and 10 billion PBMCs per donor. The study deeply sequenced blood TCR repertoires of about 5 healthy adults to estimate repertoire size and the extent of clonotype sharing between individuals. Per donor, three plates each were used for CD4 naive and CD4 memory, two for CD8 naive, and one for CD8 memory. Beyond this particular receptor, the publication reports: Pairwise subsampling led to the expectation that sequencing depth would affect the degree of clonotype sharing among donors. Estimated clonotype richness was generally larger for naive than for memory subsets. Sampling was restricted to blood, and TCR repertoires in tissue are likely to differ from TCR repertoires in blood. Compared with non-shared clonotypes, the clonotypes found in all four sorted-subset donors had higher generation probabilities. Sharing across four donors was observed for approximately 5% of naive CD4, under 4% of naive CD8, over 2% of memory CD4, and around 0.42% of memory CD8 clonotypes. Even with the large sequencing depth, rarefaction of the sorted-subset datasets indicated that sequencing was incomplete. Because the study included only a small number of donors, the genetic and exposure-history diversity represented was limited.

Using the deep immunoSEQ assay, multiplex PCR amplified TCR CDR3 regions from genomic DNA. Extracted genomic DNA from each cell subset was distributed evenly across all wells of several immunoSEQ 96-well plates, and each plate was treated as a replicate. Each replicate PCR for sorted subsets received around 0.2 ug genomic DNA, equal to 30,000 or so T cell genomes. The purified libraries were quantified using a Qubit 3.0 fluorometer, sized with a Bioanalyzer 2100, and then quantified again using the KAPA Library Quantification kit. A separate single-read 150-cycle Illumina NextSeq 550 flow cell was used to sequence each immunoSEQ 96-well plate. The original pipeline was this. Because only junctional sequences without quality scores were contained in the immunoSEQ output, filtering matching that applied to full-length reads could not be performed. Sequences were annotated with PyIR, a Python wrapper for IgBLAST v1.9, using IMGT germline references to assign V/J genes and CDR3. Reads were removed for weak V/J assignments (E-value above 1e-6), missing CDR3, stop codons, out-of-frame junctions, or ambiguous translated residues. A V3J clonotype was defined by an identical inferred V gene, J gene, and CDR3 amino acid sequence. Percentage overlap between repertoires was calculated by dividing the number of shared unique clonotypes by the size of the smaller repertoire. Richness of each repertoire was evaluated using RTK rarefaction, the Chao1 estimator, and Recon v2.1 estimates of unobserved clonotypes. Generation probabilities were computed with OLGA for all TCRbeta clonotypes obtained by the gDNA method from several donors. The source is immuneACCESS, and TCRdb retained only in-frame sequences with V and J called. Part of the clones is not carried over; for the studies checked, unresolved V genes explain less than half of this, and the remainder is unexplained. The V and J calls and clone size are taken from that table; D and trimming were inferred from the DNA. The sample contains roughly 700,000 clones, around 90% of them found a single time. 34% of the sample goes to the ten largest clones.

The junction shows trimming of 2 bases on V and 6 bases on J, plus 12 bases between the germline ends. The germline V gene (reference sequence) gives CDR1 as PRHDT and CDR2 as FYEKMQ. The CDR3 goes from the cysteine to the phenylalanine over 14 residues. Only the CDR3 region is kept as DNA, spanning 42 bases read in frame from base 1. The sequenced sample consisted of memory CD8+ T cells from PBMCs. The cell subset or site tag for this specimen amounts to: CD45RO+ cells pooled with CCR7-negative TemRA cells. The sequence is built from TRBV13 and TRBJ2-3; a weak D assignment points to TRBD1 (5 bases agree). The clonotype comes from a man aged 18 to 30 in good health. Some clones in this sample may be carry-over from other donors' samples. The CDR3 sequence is CASSLKGLLDTQYF. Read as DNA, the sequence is TGTGCCAGCAGCTTAAAGGGGTTGTTGGATACGCAGTATTTT.